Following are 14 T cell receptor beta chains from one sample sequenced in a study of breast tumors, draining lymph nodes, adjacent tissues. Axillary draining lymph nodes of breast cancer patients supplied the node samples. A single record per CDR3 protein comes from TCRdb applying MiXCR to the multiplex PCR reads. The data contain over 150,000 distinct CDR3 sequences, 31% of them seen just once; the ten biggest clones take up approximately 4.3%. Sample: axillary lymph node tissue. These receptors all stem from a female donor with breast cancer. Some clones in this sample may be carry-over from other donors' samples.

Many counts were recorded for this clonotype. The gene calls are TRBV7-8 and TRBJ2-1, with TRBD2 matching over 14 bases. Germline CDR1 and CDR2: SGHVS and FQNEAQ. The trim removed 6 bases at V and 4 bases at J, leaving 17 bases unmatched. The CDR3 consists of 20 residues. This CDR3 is CASSPRPRLAGGTRYNEQFF. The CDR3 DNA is TGTGCCAGCAGTCCTCGCCCGAGACTAGCGGGGGGGACAAGGTACAATGAGCAGTTCTTC.

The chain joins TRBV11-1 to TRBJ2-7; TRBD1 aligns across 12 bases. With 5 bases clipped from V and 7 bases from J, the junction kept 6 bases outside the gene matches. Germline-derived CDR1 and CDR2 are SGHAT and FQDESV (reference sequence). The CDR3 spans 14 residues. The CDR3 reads CASSAGQGALEQYF. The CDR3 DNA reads TGTGCCAGCAGCGCGGGACAGGGGGCGCTTGAGCAGTACTTC.

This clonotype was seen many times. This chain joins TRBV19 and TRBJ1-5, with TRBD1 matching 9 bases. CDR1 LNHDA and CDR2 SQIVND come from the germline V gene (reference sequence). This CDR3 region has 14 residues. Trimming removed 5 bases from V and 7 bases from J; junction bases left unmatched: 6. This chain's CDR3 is CASSPGTGRQPQHF. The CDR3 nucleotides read TGTGCCAGTAGTCCAGGGACAGGGAGGCAGCCCCAGCATTTT. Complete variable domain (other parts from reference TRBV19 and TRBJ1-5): DGGITQSPKYLFRKEGQNVTLSCEQNLNHDAMYWYRQDPGQGLRLIYYSQIVNDFQKGDIAEGYSVSREKKESFPLTVTSAQKNPTAFYLCASSPGTGRQPQHFGDGTRLSIL.

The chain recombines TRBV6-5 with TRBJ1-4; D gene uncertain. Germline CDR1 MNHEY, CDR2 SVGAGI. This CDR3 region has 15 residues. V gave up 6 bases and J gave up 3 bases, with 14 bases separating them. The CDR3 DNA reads TGTGCCAGCAGCTACCAGGCGGAGCCTAATGAAAAACTGTTTTTT. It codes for CASSYQAEPNEKLFF.

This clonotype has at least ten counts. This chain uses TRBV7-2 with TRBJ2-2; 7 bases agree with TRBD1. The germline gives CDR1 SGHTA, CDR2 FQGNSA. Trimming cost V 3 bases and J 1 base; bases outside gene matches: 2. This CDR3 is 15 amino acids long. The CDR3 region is CASSLGDRNTGELFF. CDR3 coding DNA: TGTGCCAGCAGCTTGGGGGACAGGAACACCGGGGAGCTGTTTTTT.

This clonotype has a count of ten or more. CDR3 nucleotides: TGTGCCAGCAGTGGGCAGGGTTCGGGTACGCAGTATTTT. Translation gives CASSGQGSGTQYF. The rearrangement joins TRBV6-1 to TRBJ2-3, with D perhaps matching TRBD1 (5 bases). V dropped 4 bases and J dropped 8 bases, with 13 bases sitting between them. This CDR3 comprises 13 residues. From germline, CDR1 is MNHNS and CDR2 SASEGT.

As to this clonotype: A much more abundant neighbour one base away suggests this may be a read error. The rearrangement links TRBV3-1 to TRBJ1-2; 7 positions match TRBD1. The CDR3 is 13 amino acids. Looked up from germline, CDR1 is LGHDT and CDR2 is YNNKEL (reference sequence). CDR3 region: CASSQGQGRGYAF. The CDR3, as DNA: TGTGCCAGCAGCCAAGGACAGGGAAGGGGCTACGCCTTC.

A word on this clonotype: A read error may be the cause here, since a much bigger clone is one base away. The chain's CDR3 is CSARDQRRAAYEQYF. CDR3 in DNA: TGCAGTGCTAGAGATCAAAGGCGAGCGGCCTACGAGCAGTACTTC. The V and J genes are TRBV20-1 and TRBJ2-7; perhaps TRBD2 as D (5 bases). Germline CDR1 is DFQATT and CDR2 is SNEGSKA (reference sequence). The CDR3 contains 15 residues. V was clipped by 0 bases and J by 2 bases, with 14 bases between them.

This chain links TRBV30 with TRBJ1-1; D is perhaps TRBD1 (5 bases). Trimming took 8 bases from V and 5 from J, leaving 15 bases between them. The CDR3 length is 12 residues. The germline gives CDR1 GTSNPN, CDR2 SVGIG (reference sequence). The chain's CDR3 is CAHPGRGTEAFF. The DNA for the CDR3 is TGTGCCCATCCGGGACGGGGGACTGAAGCTTTCTTT.

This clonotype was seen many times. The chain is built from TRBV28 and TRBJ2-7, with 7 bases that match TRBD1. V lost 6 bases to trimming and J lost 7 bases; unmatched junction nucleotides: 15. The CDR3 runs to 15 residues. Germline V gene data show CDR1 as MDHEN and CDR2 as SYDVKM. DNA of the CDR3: TGTGCCAGCAGCACCACCCGGGACAGTTCGGCAGAGCAGTACTTC. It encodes CASSTTRDSSAEQYF. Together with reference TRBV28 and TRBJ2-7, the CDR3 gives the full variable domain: DVKVTQSSRYLVKRTGEKVFLECVQDMDHENMFWYRQDPGLGLRLIYFSYDVKMKEKGDIPEGYSVSREKKERFSLILESASTNQTSMYLCASSTTRDSSAEQYFGPGTRLTVT.

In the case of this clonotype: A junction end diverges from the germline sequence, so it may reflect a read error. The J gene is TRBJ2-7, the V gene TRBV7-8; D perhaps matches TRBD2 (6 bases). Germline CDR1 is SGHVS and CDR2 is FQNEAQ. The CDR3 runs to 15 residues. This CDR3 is CASSTGTGAIYEQHF. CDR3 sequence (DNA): TGTGCCAGTAGCACTGGGACTGGGGCTATCTACGAGCAGCACTTC.

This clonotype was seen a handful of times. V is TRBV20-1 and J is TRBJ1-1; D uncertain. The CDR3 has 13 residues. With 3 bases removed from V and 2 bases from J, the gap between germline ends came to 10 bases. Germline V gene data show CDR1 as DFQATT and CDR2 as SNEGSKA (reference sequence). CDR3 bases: TGCAGTGCTAGGGCCAGGCCTAACACTGAAGCTTTCTTT. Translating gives CSARARPNTEAFF.

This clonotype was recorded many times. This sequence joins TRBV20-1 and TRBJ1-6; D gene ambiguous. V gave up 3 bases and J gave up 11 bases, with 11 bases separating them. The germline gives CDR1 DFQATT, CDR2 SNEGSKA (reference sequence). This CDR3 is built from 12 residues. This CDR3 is CSASLPGAPLHF. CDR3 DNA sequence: TGCAGTGCTAGTCTCCCGGGCGCACCCCTCCACTTT.

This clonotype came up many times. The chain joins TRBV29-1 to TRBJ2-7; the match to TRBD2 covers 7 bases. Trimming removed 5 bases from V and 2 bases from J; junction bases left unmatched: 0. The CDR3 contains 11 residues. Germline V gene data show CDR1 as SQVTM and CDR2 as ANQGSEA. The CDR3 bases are TGCAGCGTTCGGGGGGCCTACGAGCAGTACTTC. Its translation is CSVRGAYEQYF.